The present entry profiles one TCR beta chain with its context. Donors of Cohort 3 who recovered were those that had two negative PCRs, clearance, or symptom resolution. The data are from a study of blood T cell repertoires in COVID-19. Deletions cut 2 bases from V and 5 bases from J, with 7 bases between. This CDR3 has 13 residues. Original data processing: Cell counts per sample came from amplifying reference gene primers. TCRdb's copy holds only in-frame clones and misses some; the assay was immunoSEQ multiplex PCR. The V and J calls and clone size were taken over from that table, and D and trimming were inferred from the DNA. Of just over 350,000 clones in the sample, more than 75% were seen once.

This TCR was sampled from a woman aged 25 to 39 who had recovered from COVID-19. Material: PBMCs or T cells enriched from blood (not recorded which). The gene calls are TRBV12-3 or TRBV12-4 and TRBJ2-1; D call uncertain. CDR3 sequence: CASSLIDNNEQFF. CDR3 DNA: TGTGCCAGCAGTTTAATAGACAACAATGAGCAGTTCTTC.